What follows are 8 T cell receptor beta chains derived from one specimen sequenced in a study of blood T cell repertoires in COVID-19. Repertoires were generated with immunoSEQ multiplex PCR, while TCRdb's copy carries only in-frame clones and drops some. The sample consists of about 150,000 clones, 80% to 90% of them appearing once. The sample consisted of peripheral blood. The source is a human donor with acute or convalescent COVID-19. The donor label of this sample is uncertain.

The V and J genes are TRBV24-1 and TRBJ2-1; the D gene is possibly TRBD2 (6 bases). The length of the CDR3 is 13 residues. Germline V gene data show CDR1 as KGHDR and CDR2 as SFDVKD. V dropped 4 bases and J dropped 8 bases, with 11 bases sitting between them. The CDR3 region is CATSEIGGDEQFF. CDR3 coding DNA: TGTGCCACCAGTGAAATCGGGGGAGATGAGCAGTTCTTC.

The rearrangement links TRBV5-1 to TRBJ1-1, with D perhaps matching TRBD1 (5 bases). The CDR3 runs 12 residues. Trimming pared 3 bases from V and 8 bases from J, leaving 11 bases between. Germline assignment: CDR1 SGHRS and CDR2 YFSETQ. CDR3 amino acids: CASSSLPGEAFF. CDR3 in DNA: TGCGCCAGCAGCTCCCTCCCAGGGGAAGCTTTCTTT.

This rearrangement joins TRBV11-2 to TRBJ2-1; unclear D gene. CDR3 length: 15 amino acids. Germline values: CDR1 SGHAT, CDR2 FQNNGV. Trimming took off 0 bases at V and 10 bases at J, with 16 bases between the two ends. The CDR3 spells CASSLDLGGPAEQFF. DNA of the CDR3: TGTGCCAGCAGCTTAGATCTAGGCGGTCCAGCGGAGCAGTTCTTC. Full variable domain (remainder filled in from reference TRBV11-2 and TRBJ2-1): EAGVAQSPRYKIIEKRQSVAFWCNPISGHATLYWYQQILGQGPKLLIQFQNNGVVDDSQLPKDRFSAERLKGVDSTLKIQPAKLEDSAVYLCASSLDLGGPAEQFFGPGTRLTVL.

V usage is TRBV6-5 and J usage is TRBJ1-1, with D possibly matching TRBD1 (6 bases). There are 14 residues in the CDR3. The germline V and J ends were trimmed by 2 bases and 5 bases, with 12 bases remaining between them. Germline loops: CDR1 MNHEY, CDR2 SVGAGI. The CDR3 spells CASSYGDRRTEAFF. The CDR3 bases are TGTGCCAGCAGTTACGGCGACAGGCGAACTGAAGCTTTCTTT.

This sequence joins TRBV5-4 and TRBJ2-5; 8 nucleotides align to TRBD2. CDR1 and CDR2 (germline): SGHNT, YYREEE (reference sequence). J lost 4 bases, V lost 3 bases, and 8 bases had no gene match. The CDR3 sequence is 15 residues long. The CDR3 nucleotides read TGTGCCAGCAGCTCCCGGGGGGGGGTAGGAGAGACCCAGTACTTC. Protein product: CASSSRGGVGETQYF.

This clone was observed a few times. The V gene is TRBV27, the J gene TRBJ1-6; 8 nucleotides align to TRBD1. This CDR3 is built from 15 residues. From germline, CDR1 is MNHEY and CDR2 SMNVEV (reference sequence). V trimming: 2 bases; J trimming: 10 bases; junction bases outside the gene matches: 7. CDR3 in amino acids: CASSLGQGGKSPLHF. DNA for the CDR3: TGTGCCAGCAGTTTAGGACAGGGAGGAAAATCACCCCTCCACTTT.

The chain links TRBV19 to TRBJ1-1, with 11 bases fitting TRBD1. CDR1 and CDR2 (germline): LNHDA, SQIVND (reference sequence). The CDR3 loop spans 15 amino acids. The V and J ends lost 7 bases and 0 bases, in that order; junction bases with no gene match: 4. In DNA, the CDR3 is TGTGCCAGTACCCGGACAGGGGGCCTGAACACTGAAGCTTTCTTT. Translation: CASTRTGGLNTEAFF.

The chain is built from TRBV11-2 and TRBJ2-1; tentative D call: TRBD1 (8 bases). Deletions cut 3 bases from V and 9 bases from J, with 12 bases between. Germline V CDR1 and CDR2: SGHAT, FQNNGV. CDR3 length: 13 amino acids. CDR3 DNA sequence: TGTGCCAGCAGCTTTACAGGGGGGGGTGAGCAGTTCTTC. It encodes CASSFTGGGEQFF. The full variable domain, its missing parts supplied by reference TRBV11-2 and TRBJ2-1, is EAGVAQSPRYKIIEKRQSVAFWCNPISGHATLYWYQQILGQGPKLLIQFQNNGVVDDSQLPKDRFSAERLKGVDSTLKIQPAKLEDSAVYLCASSFTGGGEQFFGPGTRLTVL.